This TCR beta chain was recorded in a study of cytomegalovirus exposure and HLA in healthy donors. It was with 60 Vbeta and 13 Jbeta primers that the PCR ran. Clones were sequenced by immunoSEQ multiplex PCR, and TCRdb holds only the in-frame ones, with some missing. The repertoire holds 150,000 to 200,000 clones, 80% to 90% seen once, with 1.5% to 2% in the top ten. Specimen: PBMCs. The sequence was obtained from a young woman in good health and CMV-seronegative.

The CDR3 reads CASSFGAPYEQYF. CDR3 coding DNA: TGTGCCAGCAGCTTCGGAGCACCATACGAGCAGTACTTC. V is TRBV7-8 and J is TRBJ2-7; D is uncertain. The germline V and J ends were trimmed by 3 bases and 4 bases, with 10 bases remaining between them. This CDR3 region has 13 residues. Germline V lookup: CDR1 SGHVS, CDR2 FQNEAQ.